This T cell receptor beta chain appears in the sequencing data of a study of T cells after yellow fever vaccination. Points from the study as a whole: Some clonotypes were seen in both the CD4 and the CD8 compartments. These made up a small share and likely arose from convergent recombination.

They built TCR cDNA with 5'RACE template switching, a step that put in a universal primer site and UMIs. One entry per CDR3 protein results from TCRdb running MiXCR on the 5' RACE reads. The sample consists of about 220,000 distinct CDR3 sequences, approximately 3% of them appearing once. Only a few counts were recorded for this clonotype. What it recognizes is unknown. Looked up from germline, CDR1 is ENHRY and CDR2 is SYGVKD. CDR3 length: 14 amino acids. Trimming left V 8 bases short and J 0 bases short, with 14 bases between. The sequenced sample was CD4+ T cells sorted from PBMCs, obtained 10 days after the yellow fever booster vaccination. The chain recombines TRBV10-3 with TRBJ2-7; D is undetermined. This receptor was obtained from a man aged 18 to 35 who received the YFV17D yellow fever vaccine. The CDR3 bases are TGTGCCATCCGGCAGTACGAGAGCTCCTACGAGCAGTACTTC. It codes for CAIRQYESSYEQYF.